The clone carrying this T cell receptor beta chain appeared many times. The sample is drawn from a study of T cells in Graves' hyperthyroidism and ophthalmopathy. Germline V lookup: CDR1 SGHKS, CDR2 YYEKEE (reference sequence). V was trimmed by 2 bases and J by 8 bases, leaving 10 bases between them. This CDR3 region has 13 residues. Uncontrolled infection, other autoimmune disease, pregnancy or lactation disqualified patients from enrolment. Template material for amplifying TCR beta CDR3 regions consisted of RNA transcripts. First-round RT-PCR with HTBI primers amplified the TCR CDR3 region. TCRdb re-analysed the multiplex PCR reads in MiXCR, keeping a single row per CDR3 protein. The table shows some 270,000 distinct CDR3 sequences, with roughly 15% occurring only once.

This clonotype originated in a woman aged 40 to 55 with Graves' hyperthyroidism. V is TRBV5-5 and J is TRBJ1-4; no definite D call. Sequences were obtained from blood. DNA of the CDR3: TGTGCCAGCAGCTTCCGGGCGGAGGAAAAACTGTTTTTT. Its translation: CASSFRAEEKLFF. The variable domain in full, completed from reference TRBV5-5 and TRBJ1-4, reads DAGVTQSPTHLIKTRGQQVTLRCSPISGHKSVSWYQQVLGQGPQFIFQYYEKEERGRGNFPDRFSARQFPNYSSELNVNALLLGDSALYLCASSFRAEEKLFFGSGTQLSVL.